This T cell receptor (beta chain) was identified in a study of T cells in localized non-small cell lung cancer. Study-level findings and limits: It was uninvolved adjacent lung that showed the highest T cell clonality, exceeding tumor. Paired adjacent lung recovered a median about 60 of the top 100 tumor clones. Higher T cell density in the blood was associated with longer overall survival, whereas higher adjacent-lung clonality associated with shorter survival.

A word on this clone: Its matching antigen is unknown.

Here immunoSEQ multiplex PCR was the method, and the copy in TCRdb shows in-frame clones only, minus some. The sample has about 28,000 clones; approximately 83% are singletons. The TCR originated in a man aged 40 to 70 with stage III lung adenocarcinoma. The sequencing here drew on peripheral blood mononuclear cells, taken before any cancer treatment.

CDR3 sequence (DNA): TGTGCCAGCAGTTTATCTGCAGGGTCGACCACTGAAGCTTTCTTT. It codes for CASSLSAGSTTEAFF. The V call is TRBV27, the J call TRBJ1-1; a weak D match, TRBD1 (5 bases). The ends were cut back, 0 bases at V and 4 bases at J, with 12 bases in the middle. This CDR3 spans 15 amino acids. CDR1 and CDR2 from the germline V gene are MNHEY and SMNVEV (reference sequence).